This record concerns one T cell receptor (beta chain) sequence. Its cognate antigen is unknown. Trimming removed 5 bases from V and 2 bases from J; junction bases left unmatched: 7. Germline CDR1 is ENHRY and CDR2 is SYGVKD. The CDR3 covers 16 residues. Separate cDNA molecules each had unique molecular identifiers attached to them. MiXCR was run by TCRdb on the 5' RACE reads, yielding one entry per CDR3 protein. The data show around 59,000 distinct CDR3 sequences, around 9% seen once. The data are from a study of early T cells in non-severe SARS-CoV-2 infection. In the study overall: Investigators sequenced bulk RNA drawn from unsorted whole blood, and chains remained unpaired.

Overall study findings and caveats: Reliance on VDJdb matching favored anti-spike CD8 responses; private and CD4 specificities were missed.

The sample taken for sequencing was whole blood. V gene TRBV10-3 combines with J gene TRBJ2-1; the match to TRBD2 covers 9 bases. The receptor was derived from an adult who was a healthcare worker with PCR-confirmed SARS-CoV-2 infection or an uninfected control (not recorded which). CDR3 residues: CAISLSAGGTYNEQFF. For the CDR3, the DNA is TGTGCCATCAGTCTGTCCGCGGGGGGGACCTACAATGAGCAGTTCTTC.